This entry features one T cell receptor beta chain sequence. The data originate from a study of control samples from healthy donors and cancer patients. Produced via immunoSEQ multiplex PCR; TCRdb's table is partial and in-frame only. The sample consists of under 65,000 clones, about 90% of them appearing once. CDR1 SGHRS and CDR2 YFSETQ come from the germline V gene. V was cut by 0 bases and J by 9 bases, with 10 bases left in between. The CDR3 has 14 residues. The source is an older woman with lung cancer. The chain carries TRBV5-1 and TRBJ1-6; no clear D. The specimen was PBMCs. Here the CDR3 DNA reads TGCGCCAGCAGCTTGGCGGGGTGGGGTTCACCCCTCCACTTT. Its translation is CASSLAGWGSPLHF.